This T cell receptor (beta chain) originates from a study of breast tumors, draining lymph nodes, adjacent tissues. Overall study results and limits: Most tumor T cells seemingly derive from lymph node, then expand in tumor.

TCRdb itself ran the multiplex PCR reads through MiXCR, one entry per CDR3 protein. This sample has about 200,000 distinct CDR3 sequences; around 34% occur once, and the top ten carry approximately 3.3%. Samples came from axillary lymph nodes draining the breast cancer. In regard to this clonotype: The antigen remains undetermined. Without the conserved terminal phenylalanine or tryptophan, this CDR3 likely stems from a read error. Because the CDR3's place on the DNA is in doubt, the DNA is left out and the CDR3 is given as listed by TCRdb.

The V gene's germline CDR1 is SGHTA and CDR2 FQGNSA. The CDR3 spans 8 amino acids, including both terminal residues. The sequence came from a female donor with breast cancer. Some clones in this sample may be carry-over from other donors' samples. V is TRBV7-2 and J is TRBJ2-6. The sample comprised axillary lymph node tissue. CDR3: CASSAVRS.